Here is one T cell receptor (beta chain) with its context. The target antigen is unknown. The CDR3 has 13 residues. With 8 bases removed from V and 3 bases from J, the gap between germline ends came to 14 bases. Per germline, CDR1 MDHEN and CDR2 SYDVKM. Per the original data handling: Filtering of immunoSEQ junctional sequences could not match full-length read filtering. Method: immunoSEQ multiplex PCR; TCRdb's copy keeps in-frame clones and lacks some. Clone size and V and J calls were adopted from that table, with D and trimming inferred from the DNA. The profile shows a few million clones, over 90% of them singletons. This entry comes from a study of shared clonotypes between healthy human individuals. Notes on the study in general: Generation probabilities of non-shared clonotypes were lower (relative to those shared by all four donors). Larger estimated richness was generally recorded for naive subsets relative to memory subsets.

V is TRBV28 and J is TRBJ2-7, with unresolved D. Sequencing was performed on naive CD4+ T cells from PBMCs. Subset here: CD45RA+ positively selected. The clonotype was recovered from a man in his late teens or twenties in good health. Some clones in this sample may be carry-over from other donors' samples. The CDR3 reads CASRLEGFYEQYF. Here the CDR3 DNA reads TGTGCCAGCCGCCTGGAAGGGTTCTACGAGCAGTACTTC.